The clone carrying this T cell receptor (beta chain) was counted once. This entry belongs to a study of shared clonotypes between healthy human individuals. Per germline, CDR1 SQVTM and CDR2 ANQGSEA. Unmatched junction bases numbered 20, after V lost 1 base and J lost 5 bases. The CDR3 consists of 21 residues. Some clones are missing from TCRdb's copy, which holds only in-frame ones; the method was immunoSEQ multiplex PCR. The sample lists around 1,900,000 clones, 93% seen once, with more than 1.5% in the top ten. The naive CD8 subset, CD45RO-negative cells positively selected for CCR7, excluded terminally differentiated effector memory CD45RA+ cells.

This clonotype was sampled from a man aged 18 to 30 in good health. Some clones in this sample may be carry-over from other donors' samples. The specimen was naive CD8+ T cells from PBMCs. The chain recombines TRBV29-1 with TRBJ2-1; 13 nucleotides line up with TRBD2. CDR3 in amino acids: CSVEATAEGLAGIWLNNEQFF. In DNA, the CDR3 is TGCAGCGTTGAAGCGACCGCCGAGGGACTAGCGGGAATATGGTTAAACAATGAGCAGTTCTTC.